The source of this TCR beta chain is a study of blood T cell repertoires in COVID-19. Study summary: Samples representing acute and convalescent COVID-19 were sourced from the United States, Italy and Spain. The analysed material was cDNA or gDNA that came from T cells, B-cell-depleted T cells, or PBMCs.

The CDR3 is 13 residues long. Germline V gene sequence: CDR1 SNHLY, CDR2 FYNNEI. V was cut by 4 bases and J by 7 bases, with 11 bases left in between. Source study methods: Quantification of nucleated cells was approximated via reference gene primer amplification. The repertoire was sequenced with immunoSEQ multiplex PCR; TCRdb's copy has only in-frame clones and lacks some. V, J and clone size are those of that table, while D and trimming were read from the DNA. The table has hundreds of thousands of clones, about 82% seen once. The chain joins TRBV2 to TRBJ2-1, with a weak D call TRBD1 (6 bases). The material sequenced was peripheral blood. The receptor was isolated from a woman aged 50 to 60 with active or convalescent COVID-19. The CDR3 nucleotides are TGTGCCAGCAGTGCGGACAGAGTTAATGAGCAGTTCTTC. This gives the protein CASSADRVNEQFF.